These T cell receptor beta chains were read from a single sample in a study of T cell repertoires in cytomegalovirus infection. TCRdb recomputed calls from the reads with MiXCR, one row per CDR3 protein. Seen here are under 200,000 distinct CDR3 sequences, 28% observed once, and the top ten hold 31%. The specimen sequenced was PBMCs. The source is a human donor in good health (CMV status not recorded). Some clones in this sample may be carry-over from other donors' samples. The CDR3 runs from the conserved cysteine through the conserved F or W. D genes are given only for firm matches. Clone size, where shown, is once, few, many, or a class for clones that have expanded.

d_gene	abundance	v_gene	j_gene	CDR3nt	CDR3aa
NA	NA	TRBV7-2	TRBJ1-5	TGTGCCAGCAGCTTAGCGGCTACAGGGCAGCATCAGCCCCAGCATTTT	CASSLAATGQHQPQHF
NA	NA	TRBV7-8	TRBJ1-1	TGTGCCAGCAGCCCCAGGGCCTCTGAAGCTTTCTTT	CASSPRASEAFF
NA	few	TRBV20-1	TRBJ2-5	TGCAGTGCTTTGGACAGAAAGACACAAGAGACCCAGTACTTC	CSALDRKTQETQYF
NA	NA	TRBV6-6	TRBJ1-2	TGTGCCAGCAGTTCGGAGGGATCCCCCTATGGCTACACCTTC	CASSSEGSPYGYTF
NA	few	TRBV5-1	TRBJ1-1	TGCGCCAGCAGGGTGGAAGCGAACACTGAAGCTTTCTTT	CASRVEANTEAFF
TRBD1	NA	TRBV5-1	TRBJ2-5	TGCGCCAGCAGCTTCCTACAGGGGGGAGGAGAGACCCAGTACTTC	CASSFLQGGGETQYF
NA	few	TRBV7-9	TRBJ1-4	TGTGCCAGCAGCTTCCGGGACGACGAAAAACTGTTTTTT	CASSFRDDEKLFF
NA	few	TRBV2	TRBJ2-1	TGTGCCTCTTTGAGGGAGAGCAGTTCCTACAATGAGCAGTTCTTC	CASLRESSSYNEQFF
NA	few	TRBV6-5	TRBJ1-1	TGTGCCAGCAGACCCCTGCAGCACCGGTTGAACACTGAAGCTTTCTTT	CASRPLQHRLNTEAFF
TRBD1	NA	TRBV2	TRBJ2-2	TGTGCCAGCAGAGGCGGGGGACAGGGGGCGCGGACCGGGGAGCTGTTTTTT	CASRGGGQGARTGELFF
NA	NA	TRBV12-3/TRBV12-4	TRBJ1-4	TGTGCCAGCAGTCGCCGATCGCTTAATGAAAAACTGTTTTTT	CASSRRSLNEKLFF
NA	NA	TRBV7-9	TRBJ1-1	TGTGCCAGCAGCTCCTCGTGGGGGAACACTGAAGCTTTCTTT	CASSSSWGNTEAFF
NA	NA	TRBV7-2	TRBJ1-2	TGTGCCAGCAGCTTAGGCAGGAATGTACCCTATGGCTACACCTTC	CASSLGRNVPYGYTF
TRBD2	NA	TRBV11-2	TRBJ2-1	TGTGCCAGCAGCTCTCTAGCGGGGAACACTTACAATGAGCAGTTCTTC	CASSSLAGNTYNEQFF
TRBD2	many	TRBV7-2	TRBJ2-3	TGTGCCAGCAAGGCGGGGGGGCGAAGCACAGATACGCAGTATTTT	CASKAGGRSTDTQYF
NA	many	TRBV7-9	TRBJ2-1	TGTGCCAGCAGCCCTAAGCGGACCGCGGATATCGATGAGCAGTTCTTC	CASSPKRTADIDEQFF
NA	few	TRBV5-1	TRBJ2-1	TGCGCCAGCAGCTTAGGAGAGCATCACAATGAGCAGTTCTTC	CASSLGEHHNEQFF
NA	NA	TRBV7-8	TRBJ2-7	TGTGCCAGCAGCCTATACCACAGGGTCAGGGGCTACGAGCAGTACTTC	CASSLYHRVRGYEQYF
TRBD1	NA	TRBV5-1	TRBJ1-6	TGCGCCAGCAGCGAAGGACAGGACGGGGATTCACCCCTCCACTTT	CASSEGQDGDSPLHF
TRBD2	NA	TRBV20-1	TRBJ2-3	TGCAGCGTCGCCGGGACTAGCGGGGCGGAGAGTACGCAGTATTTT	CSVAGTSGAESTQYF
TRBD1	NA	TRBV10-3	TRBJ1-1	TGTGCCACAGGACAGGGGCCGAACACTGAAGCTTTCTTT	CATGQGPNTEAFF
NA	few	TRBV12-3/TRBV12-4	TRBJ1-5	TGTGCCAGCAGTCCAGGGAGAACGGGTCAGCCCCAGCATTTT	CASSPGRTGQPQHF
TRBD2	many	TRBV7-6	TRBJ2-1	TGTGCCAGCAGCCCGGGAGGGCGGGGGGGCGTGAATGAGCAGTTCTTC	CASSPGGRGGVNEQFF
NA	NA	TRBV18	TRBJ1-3	TGTGCCAGCTCACCACGGGGCTCGGGGCCTGGAAACACCATATATTTT	CASSPRGSGPGNTIYF
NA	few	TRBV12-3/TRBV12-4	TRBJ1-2	TGTGCCAGCAAGGACGGAAACTTAAACTATGGCTACACCTTC	CASKDGNLNYGYTF
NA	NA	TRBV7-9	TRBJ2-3	TGTGCCAGCAGCTCCGGGGGGCTCTTCACAGATACGCAGTATTTT	CASSSGGLFTDTQYF
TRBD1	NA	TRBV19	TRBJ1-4	TGTGCCAGTCGCACCGGACAGGGCAAGCCTAGTGAAAAACTGTTTTTT	CASRTGQGKPSEKLFF
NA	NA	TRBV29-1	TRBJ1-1	TGCAGCGTTGCCCTCCAGGGGAGCGGGTACACTGAAGCTTTCTTT	CSVALQGSGYTEAFF
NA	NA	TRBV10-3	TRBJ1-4	TGTGCCATCAGTGAGTCGACAGGTGTTGAAAAACTGTTTTTT	CAISESTGVEKLFF
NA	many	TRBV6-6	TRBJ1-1	TGTGCCAGCAGTTACAGTTCCCTGAACACTGAAGCTTTCTTT	CASSYSSLNTEAFF
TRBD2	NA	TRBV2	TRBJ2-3	TGTGCCCCGGGCGAGCGGGGAAGTACAGATACGCAGTATTTT	CAPGERGSTDTQYF